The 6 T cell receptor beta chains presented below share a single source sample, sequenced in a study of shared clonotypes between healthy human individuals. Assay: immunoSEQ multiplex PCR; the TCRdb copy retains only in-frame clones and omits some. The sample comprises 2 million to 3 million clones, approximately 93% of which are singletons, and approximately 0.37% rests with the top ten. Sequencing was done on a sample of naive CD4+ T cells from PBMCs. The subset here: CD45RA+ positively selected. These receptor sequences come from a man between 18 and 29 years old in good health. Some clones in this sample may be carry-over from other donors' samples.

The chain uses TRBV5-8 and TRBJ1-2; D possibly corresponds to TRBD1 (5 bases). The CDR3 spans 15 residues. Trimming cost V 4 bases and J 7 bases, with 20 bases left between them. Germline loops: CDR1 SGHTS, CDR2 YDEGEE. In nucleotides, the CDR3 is TGTGCCAGCAGCCAATTACCTCAGGGATCTCTTGGCTACACCTTC. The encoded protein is CASSQLPQGSLGYTF.

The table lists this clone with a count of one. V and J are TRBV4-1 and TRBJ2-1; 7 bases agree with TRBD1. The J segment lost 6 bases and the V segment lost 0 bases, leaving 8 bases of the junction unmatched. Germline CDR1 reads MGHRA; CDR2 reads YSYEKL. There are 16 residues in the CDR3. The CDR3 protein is CASSQDQRDSSNEQFF. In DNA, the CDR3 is TGCGCCAGCAGCCAAGATCAACGGGACAGCTCCAATGAGCAGTTCTTC.

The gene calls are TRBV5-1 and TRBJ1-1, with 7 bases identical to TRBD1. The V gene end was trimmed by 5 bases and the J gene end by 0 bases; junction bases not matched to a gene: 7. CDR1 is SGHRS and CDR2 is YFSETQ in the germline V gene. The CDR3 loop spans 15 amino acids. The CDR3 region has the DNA TGCGCCAGCAGGAACTCCAGGGGGATGAACACTGAAGCTTTCTTT. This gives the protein CASRNSRGMNTEAFF.

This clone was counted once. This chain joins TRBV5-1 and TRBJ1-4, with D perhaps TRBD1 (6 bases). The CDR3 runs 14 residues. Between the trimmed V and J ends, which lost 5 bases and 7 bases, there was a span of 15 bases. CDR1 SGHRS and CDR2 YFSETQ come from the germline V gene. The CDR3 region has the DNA TGCGCCAGCAGTACACAGGGTTTCAGTGAAAAACTGTTTTTT. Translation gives CASSTQGFSEKLFF. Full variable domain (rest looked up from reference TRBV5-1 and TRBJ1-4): KAGVTQTPRYLIKTRGQQVTLSCSPISGHRSVSWYQQTPGQGLQFLFEYFSETQRNKGNFPGRFSGRQFSNSRSEMNVSTLELGDSALYLCASSTQGFSEKLFFGSGTQLSVL.

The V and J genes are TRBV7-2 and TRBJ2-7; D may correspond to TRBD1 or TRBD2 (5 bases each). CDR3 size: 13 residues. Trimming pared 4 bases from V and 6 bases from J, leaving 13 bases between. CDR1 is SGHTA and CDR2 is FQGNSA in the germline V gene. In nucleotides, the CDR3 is TGTGCCAGCAGCTCAGGGAGAGTAGGCGAGCAGTACTTC. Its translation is CASSSGRVGEQYF.

The CDR3 region has the DNA TGTGCCAGCTCACCTAAGGGACTAGCGGGAGTCAATGAGCAGTTCTTC. This encodes CASSPKGLAGVNEQFF. The V and J genes are TRBV18 and TRBJ2-1; 14 nucleotides line up with TRBD2. The germline V gene encodes CDR1 KGHSH and CDR2 LQKENI. The CDR3 has 16 amino acids. The junction had 4 bases not matched to a gene; V was cut back by 3 bases and J by 6 bases. The variable domain in full, completed from reference TRBV18 and TRBJ2-1, reads NAGVMQNPRHLVRRRGQEARLRCSPMKGHSHVYWYRQLPEEGLKFMVYLQKENIIDESGMPKERFSAEFPKEGPSILRIQQVVRGDSAAYFCASSPKGLAGVNEQFFGPGTRLTVL.